The sequence of this T cell receptor (beta chain) was determined in a study of metastatic and nonmetastatic thyroid tumors. Study context: Comparison of repertoires was carried out across blood and tumor or nodule tissue from malignant and benign thyroid patients.

This clone was counted at least ten times. Its antigen is not known. Study conclusions and caveats: Within blood and tumor, benign nodules reportedly had significantly lower TCR beta diversity than malignant thyroid tumors did.

Deletions cut 4 bases from V and 1 base from J, with 9 bases between. The CDR3 is 13 amino acids. Germline assignment: CDR1 SQVTM and CDR2 ANQGSEA. Per the original methods: Researchers built a distant-metastasis classifier for papillary thyroid cancer that drew on CDR3 differences across clinicopathological groups. TCRdb re-clonotyped the PCR reads via MiXCR. The authors' filters were not applied to this entry. The data hold 50,000 to 65,000 clones, with 4% to 4.5% observed a single time. Patients had received no treatment of any kind before thyroid surgery. The chain carries TRBV29-1 and TRBJ2-3; no reliable D call. The TCR comes from a female donor with papillary thyroid cancer or a benign thyroid nodule (not recorded which). Some clones in this sample may be carry-over from other donors' samples. The sequenced sample consisted of blood. The CDR3 sequence: CSVGRDGTDTQYF. The CDR3 nucleotides read TGCAGCGTTGGGAGAGACGGCACAGATACGCAGTATTTT.